This TCR beta chain originates from a study of blood T cell repertoires in COVID-19. Study-wide background: COVID-19 samples collected from the United States, Italy and Spain covered acute and convalescent phases. Nucleic acid was either cDNA or gDNA, and it came from T cells, B-cell-depleted T cells, or PBMCs.

CDR1 SGHAT and CDR2 FQNNGV come from the germline V gene. The junction had 8 bases not matched to a gene; V was cut back by 6 bases and J by 3 bases. This CDR3 contains 15 residues. In the authors' workflow: Reference gene primer amplification in the assay estimated nucleated cell counts. Here immunoSEQ multiplex PCR was the method, and the copy in TCRdb shows in-frame clones only, minus some. V, J and clone size derive from that table, while D and trimming were established from the DNA sequence. Counted here are about 39,000 clones, approximately 78% occurring once; the ten biggest clones make up less than 12%. This clone was seen just once.

The origin of this receptor is a man in his 60s in a cohort sampled during active COVID-19. Sequencing was done on a sample of peripheral blood. This chain links TRBV11-2 with TRBJ2-7; 10 bases are shared with TRBD1. The CDR3 nucleotides are TGTGCCAGCAGGAAACCGGGACAGGGGAACTACGAGCAGTACTTC. Its protein product is CASRKPGQGNYEQYF.